The 11 T cell receptor beta chains below were found in one sample sequenced in a study of blood T cells in healthy people across ages. Together with a sample-barcoded 5' primer, a J-beta primer mix was included in a second PCR lasting about 7 to 11 cycles. TCRdb itself ran the 5' RACE reads through MiXCR, one entry per CDR3 protein. The data show around 900,000 distinct CDR3 sequences, with 51% seen just once and 20% to 25% held by the top ten. Material for sequencing was blood. The receptor set was obtained from an older woman in good health.

This clonotype was counted a few times. The CDR3 region is CASSTRLAGLSGELFF. As DNA, the CDR3 is TGTGCCAGCAGCACGCGACTAGCGGGATTATCCGGGGAGCTGTTTTTT. This sequence joins TRBV7-9 and TRBJ2-2; 11 nucleotides match TRBD2. Trimming at V came to 5 bases and at J to 6 bases, leaving 8 bases not matched to a gene. CDR1 SEHNR and CDR2 FQNEAQ come from the germline V gene (reference sequence). The CDR3 spans 16 residues.

This clonotype was picked up many times. The chain employs TRBV12-3 or TRBV12-4 and TRBJ2-3, with 9 bases lining up with TRBD2. The V segment lost 5 bases and the J segment 0 bases; nucleotides outside the gene matches: 15. This CDR3 is 19 amino acids long. CDR3 in DNA: TGTGCCAGCAGTCCAGAGACTAGCGGAAGCGATTCTAGCACAGATACGCAGTATTTT. Protein: CASSPETSGSDSSTDTQYF.

Written as DNA, the CDR3 is TGTGCCAGCAGCCAAGGGTCCAGTGGTAGCGGGAATTACGAGCAGTACTTC. Translation gives CASSQGSSGSGNYEQYF. V is TRBV3-1 and J is TRBJ2-7; TRBD2 matches 8 bases. CDR3 length equals 17 residues. Germline CDR1 and CDR2: LGHDT and YNNKEL (reference sequence). V gave up 1 base and J gave up 4 bases; unmatched junction bases: 12.

The chain couples TRBV15 to TRBJ2-5, with a possible D match to TRBD1 (6 bases). Germline V CDR1 and CDR2: LNHNV, YYDKDF (reference sequence). Trimming pared 0 bases from V and 4 bases from J, leaving 12 bases between. This CDR3 has 15 amino acids. This CDR3 reads CATSRDPARGETQYF. Written as DNA, the CDR3 is TGTGCCACCAGCAGAGATCCGGCCAGGGGAGAGACCCAGTACTTC.

This clonotype has a single count. The V gene is TRBV20-1, the J gene TRBJ2-2; D not resolved. Trimming stripped 2 bases from V and 6 bases from J, with 7 bases between. This CDR3 has 12 residues. Looked up from germline, CDR1 is DFQATT and CDR2 is SNEGSKA (reference sequence). This chain's CDR3 is CSARRLAGELFF. Written as DNA, the CDR3 is TGCAGTGCTAGACGTCTCGCCGGGGAGCTGTTTTTT.

The V call is TRBV7-8, the J call TRBJ2-5, with 10 positions matching TRBD2. Germline V gene sequence: CDR1 SGHVS, CDR2 FQNEAQ. The CDR3 length is 16 residues. J lost 3 bases, V lost 5 bases, and 9 bases had no gene match. CDR3 DNA: TGTGCCAGCAGCGACTCCCTAGCGGGAGTCGAAGAGACCCAGTACTTC. Protein: CASSDSLAGVEETQYF.

This clonotype came up many times. V gene TRBV7-9 combines with J gene TRBJ2-4; D is ambiguous. CDR1 is SEHNR and CDR2 is FQNEAQ in the germline V gene (reference sequence). The length of the CDR3 is 12 residues. Trimming cost V 1 base and J 9 bases, with 7 bases left between them. Here the CDR3 DNA reads TGTGCCAGCAGCTTAGGTGGAACCATTCAGTACTTC. Translating gives CASSLGGTIQYF.

The V gene is TRBV4-1, the J gene TRBJ1-2; no reliable D call. This CDR3 has 15 amino acids. Trimming pared 1 base from V and 3 bases from J, leaving 12 bases between. Germline V gives CDR1 MGHRA, CDR2 YSYEKL. The CDR3 DNA follows: TGCGCCAGCAGCCAAGTCCCCGGTACCGACTATGGCTACACCTTC. It translates to CASSQVPGTDYGYTF.

This chain joins TRBV5-5 and TRBJ2-5; D perhaps matches TRBD2 (7 bases). The assigned J gene may be wrong: the sequence end matches TRBJ2-7 better. Germline V gene sequence: CDR1 SGHKS, CDR2 YYEKEE (reference sequence). The CDR3 is 14 residues long. CDR3 DNA sequence: TGTGCCAGCAGCTTGAGGGGCGGGGGCGACGAGCAGTACTTC. Translated: CASSLRGGGDEQYF.

The J gene is TRBJ2-3, the V gene TRBV27; 11 bases are a match to TRBD2. CDR3 length equals 17 residues. Germline-derived CDR1 and CDR2 are MNHEY and SMNVEV (reference sequence). V dropped 3 bases and J dropped 0; count of bases not matched to a gene: 5. The CDR3 here is CASSFYGLAGSTDTQYF. CDR3 nucleotide sequence: TGTGCCAGCAGTTTTTACGGACTAGCGGGTAGCACAGATACGCAGTATTTT.

In this sample, this clonotype turned up a few times. The genes are TRBV11-2 and TRBJ2-1; D possibly matches TRBD1 or TRBD2 (5 bases each). V was shortened by 4 bases and J by 9 bases, with 13 bases between the two germline ends. CDR1 and CDR2 from the germline V gene are SGHAT and FQNNGV. The CDR3 consists of 13 residues. CDR3: CASSSPGRGEQFF. CDR3 nucleotide sequence: TGTGCCAGCAGCTCCCCAGGGAGAGGTGAGCAGTTCTTC.